This T cell receptor beta chain was recorded in a study of blood T cell repertoires in COVID-19. Using immunoSEQ multiplex PCR, the repertoire was profiled, and TCRdb retains in-frame clones only, with some absent. The data show over 85,000 clones, with about 88% seen just once and less than 9% held by the top ten. The length of the CDR3 is 11 residues. The V end was cut by 5 bases, the J end by 8 bases, with 9 bases between. The chain uses TRBV12-3 or TRBV12-4 and TRBJ1-2; D not certain. The sequence came from a man aged 55 to 70 with acute or convalescent COVID-19. Sequenced sample: peripheral blood. This chain's CDR3 is CASSPKEGYTF. CDR3 nucleotides: TGTGCCAGCAGTCCCAAGGAGGGCTACACCTTC.